Sequencing of this T cell receptor beta chain was carried out in a study of early T cells in non-severe SARS-CoV-2 infection. Overall study context: Sequencing targeted bulk RNA from unsorted whole blood, leaving chains unpaired. Study results and caveats: Anti-spike CD8 specificities were favored by VDJdb matching, whose results missed private and CD4 specificities.

This clonotype was counted only a few times. No antigen is known for it. The CDR3 covers 16 residues. V trimming: 5 bases; J trimming: 2 bases; junction bases outside the gene matches: 10. Germline V CDR1 and CDR2: LGHNA, YNFKEQ. The TCR library protocol attached unique molecular identifiers to the individual cDNA molecules. TCRdb redid the calling of the 5' RACE reads with MiXCR, one entry per CDR3 protein. The data show 50,000 to 70,000 distinct CDR3 sequences, 14% to 15% seen once. Sequencing was performed on whole blood, taken at baseline. V usage is TRBV4-2 and J usage is TRBJ2-7; 9 bases are shared with TRBD2. This sequence was found in an adult who was a healthcare worker with PCR-confirmed SARS-CoV-2 infection or an uninfected control (not recorded which). The CDR3 nucleotides are TGTGCCAGCAGCGCGGACTATGGCGGGGGGGCCTACGAGCAGTACTTC. Its translation is CASSADYGGGAYEQYF.